Following are 10 T cell receptor beta chains from one sample sequenced in a study of blood T cell repertoires in COVID-19. Measured with immunoSEQ multiplex PCR; TCRdb has only the in-frame clones, and not every one. The sample has some 220,000 clones, 80% to 85% seen once. Sequenced: peripheral blood. The origin of the receptors is a woman aged 55-75 years who had recovered from COVID-19.

This chain joins TRBV15 and TRBJ1-6; D might be TRBD1 (5 bases). Trimming pared 3 bases from V and 10 bases from J, leaving 10 bases between. This CDR3 has 13 amino acids. Looked up from germline, CDR1 is LNHNV and CDR2 is YYDKDF (reference sequence). The CDR3 is CATSRDTGSPLHF. The CDR3 nucleotides are TGTGCCACCAGCAGGGACACCGGGTCACCCCTCCACTTT.

The chain uses TRBV29-1 and TRBJ1-1; 9 bases line up with TRBD1. Trimming at V came to 7 bases and at J to 4 bases, leaving 10 bases not matched to a gene. This CDR3 is built from 14 residues. Per germline, CDR1 SQVTM and CDR2 ANQGSEA. The CDR3 nucleotides read TGCAGCGCTTCTCGGGGACAGGGAAGCACTGAAGCTTTCTTT. Its protein is CSASRGQGSTEAFF.

This clone came up a few times. J is TRBJ2-1 and V is TRBV7-8; 10 nucleotides line up with TRBD1. V lost 5 bases and J lost 1; bases outside the gene matches: 8. Germline V gene sequence: CDR1 SGHVS, CDR2 FQNEAQ. The CDR3 is made up of 17 amino acids. This CDR3 is CASSRTWTGGSYNEQFF. The CDR3 DNA is TGTGCCAGCAGCCGAACCTGGACAGGGGGGTCCTACAATGAGCAGTTCTTC.

The J gene is TRBJ2-1, the V gene TRBV4-2; no reliable D call. The CDR3 is made up of 21 amino acids. Germline lookup yields CDR1 LGHNA and CDR2 YNFKEQ. V lost 1 base and J lost 5, with 30 bases in between. The chain's CDR3 is CASSQGYPRLPVLRVDNEQFF. Here the CDR3 DNA reads TGTGCCAGCAGCCAAGGTTATCCCCGCCTTCCAGTCCTTCGTGTTGACAATGAGCAGTTCTTC.

This clone was observed a handful of times. The chain combines TRBV4-2 with TRBJ2-5, with D hard to call. Germline lookup yields CDR1 LGHNA and CDR2 YNFKEQ. V was shortened by 0 bases and J by 1 base, with 6 bases between the two germline ends. This CDR3 region has 14 residues. DNA for the CDR3: TGTGCCAGCAGCCAAGATTTTCTCCAAGAGACCCAGTACTTC. Its protein product is CASSQDFLQETQYF.

The chain links TRBV2 to TRBJ2-5; D unclear. Deletions cut 3 bases from V and 1 base from J, with 12 bases between. The CDR3 extends over 15 amino acids. Per the germline V gene, CDR1 is SNHLY and CDR2 is FYNNEI. The CDR3: CASSEESQPQETQYF. The CDR3 DNA sequence: TGTGCCAGCAGTGAGGAGAGTCAGCCCCAAGAGACCCAGTACTTC.

The V gene is TRBV6-5, the J gene TRBJ2-1; tentatively, D is TRBD2 (5 bases). The V end lost 1 base, the J end lost 9 bases, and 10 bases lay between the germline ends. Germline V gives CDR1 MNHEY, CDR2 SVGAGI. The CDR3 spans 13 residues. The CDR3 coding sequence is TGTGCCAGCAGTTACTTTACTAGTAGTGAGCAGTTCTTC. Translated: CASSYFTSSEQFF.

The J gene is TRBJ1-1, the V gene TRBV4-1; 8 bases align to TRBD1. Trimming cost V 4 bases and J 0 bases; bases outside gene matches: 1. Germline V CDR1 and CDR2: MGHRA, YSYEKL. The CDR3 sequence is 14 residues long. CDR3 DNA: TGCGCCAGCAGCCCGACAGGGGTGAACACTGAAGCTTTCTTT. Translated: CASSPTGVNTEAFF.

This clone has more than one count but fewer than ten. The chain combines TRBV2 with TRBJ2-7; TRBD2 is a possible D gene (5 bases). V was pared by 6 bases and J by 4 bases, with 10 bases between. CDR3 length: 12 residues. Germline V gene sequence: CDR1 SNHLY, CDR2 FYNNEI. This CDR3 reads CASSVLVYEQYF. Here the CDR3 DNA reads TGTGCCAGCAGCGTACTAGTGTACGAGCAGTACTTC.

This chain links TRBV2 with TRBJ1-1; a possible D gene is TRBD1 (5 bases). The CDR3 spans 14 residues. Germline V gene lookup returns CDR1 SNHLY and CDR2 FYNNEI. V was shortened by 5 bases and J by 0 bases, with 10 bases between the two germline ends. CDR3 sequence reads: CASSPRALNTEAFF. CDR3 sequence (DNA): TGTGCCAGCAGTCCCAGGGCCCTGAACACTGAAGCTTTCTTT.